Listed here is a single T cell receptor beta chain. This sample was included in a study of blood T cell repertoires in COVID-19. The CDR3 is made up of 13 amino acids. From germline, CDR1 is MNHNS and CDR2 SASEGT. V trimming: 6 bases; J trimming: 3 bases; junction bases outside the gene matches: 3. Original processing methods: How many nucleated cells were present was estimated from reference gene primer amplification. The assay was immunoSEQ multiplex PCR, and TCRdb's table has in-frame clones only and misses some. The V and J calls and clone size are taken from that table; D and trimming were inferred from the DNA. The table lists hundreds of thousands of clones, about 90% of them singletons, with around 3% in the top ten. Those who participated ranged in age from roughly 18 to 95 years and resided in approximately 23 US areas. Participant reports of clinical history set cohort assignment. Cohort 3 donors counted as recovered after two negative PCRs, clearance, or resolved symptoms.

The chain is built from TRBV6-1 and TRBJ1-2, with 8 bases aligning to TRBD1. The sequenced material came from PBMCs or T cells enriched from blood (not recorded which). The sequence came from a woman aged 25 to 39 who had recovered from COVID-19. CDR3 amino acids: CASRPGGDYGYTF. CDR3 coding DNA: TGTGCCAGCAGACCAGGGGGCGACTATGGCTACACCTTC.